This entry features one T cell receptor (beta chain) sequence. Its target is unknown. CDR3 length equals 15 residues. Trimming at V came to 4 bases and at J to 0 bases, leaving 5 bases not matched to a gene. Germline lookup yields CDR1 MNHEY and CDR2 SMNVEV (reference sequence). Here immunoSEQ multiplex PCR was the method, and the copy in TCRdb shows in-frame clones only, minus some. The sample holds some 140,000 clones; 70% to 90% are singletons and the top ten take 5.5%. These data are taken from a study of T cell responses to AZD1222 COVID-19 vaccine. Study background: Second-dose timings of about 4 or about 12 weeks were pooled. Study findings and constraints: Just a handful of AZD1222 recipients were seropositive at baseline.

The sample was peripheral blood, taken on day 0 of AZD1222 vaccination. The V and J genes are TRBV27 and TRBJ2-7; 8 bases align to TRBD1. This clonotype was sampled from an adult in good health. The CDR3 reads CASSSWTGSSYEQYF. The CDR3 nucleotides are TGTGCCAGCAGTTCTTGGACAGGGAGCTCCTACGAGCAGTACTTC.